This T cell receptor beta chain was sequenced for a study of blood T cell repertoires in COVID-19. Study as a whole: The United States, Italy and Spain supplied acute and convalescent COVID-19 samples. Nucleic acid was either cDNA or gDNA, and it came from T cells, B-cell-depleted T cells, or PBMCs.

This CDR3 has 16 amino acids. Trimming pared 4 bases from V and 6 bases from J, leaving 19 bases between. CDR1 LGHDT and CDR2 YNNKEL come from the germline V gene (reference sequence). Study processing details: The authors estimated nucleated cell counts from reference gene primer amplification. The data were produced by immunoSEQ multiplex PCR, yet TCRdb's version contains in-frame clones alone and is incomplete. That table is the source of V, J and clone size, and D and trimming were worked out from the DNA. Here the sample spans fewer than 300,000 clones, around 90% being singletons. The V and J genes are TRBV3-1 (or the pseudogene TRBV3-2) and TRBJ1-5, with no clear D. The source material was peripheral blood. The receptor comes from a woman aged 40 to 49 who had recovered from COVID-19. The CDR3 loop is CASSPRGGLGCQPQHF. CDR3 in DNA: TGTGCCAGCAGCCCTCGTGGAGGGTTGGGCTGTCAGCCCCAGCATTTT.